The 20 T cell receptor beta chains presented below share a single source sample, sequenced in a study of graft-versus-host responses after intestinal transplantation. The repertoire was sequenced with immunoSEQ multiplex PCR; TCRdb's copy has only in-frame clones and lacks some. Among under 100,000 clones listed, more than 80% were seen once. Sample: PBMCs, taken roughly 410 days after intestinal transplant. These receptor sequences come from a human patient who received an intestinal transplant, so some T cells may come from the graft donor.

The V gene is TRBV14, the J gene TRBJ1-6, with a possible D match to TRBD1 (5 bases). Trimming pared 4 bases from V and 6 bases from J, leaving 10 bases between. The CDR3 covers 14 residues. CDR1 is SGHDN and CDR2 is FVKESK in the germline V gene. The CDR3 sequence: CASSPGLSNSPLHF. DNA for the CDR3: TGTGCCAGCAGCCCGGGACTTTCTAATTCACCCCTCCACTTT.

The CDR3, as DNA: TGTGCCAGCAGTAGCCTAGGGACCGCGAGCTCCTATAATTCACCCCTCCACTTT. Amino acids: CASSSLGTASSYNSPLHF. The rearrangement uses TRBV27 and TRBJ1-6, with D perhaps TRBD1 (5 bases). V was trimmed by 5 bases and J by 0 bases, leaving 17 bases between them. This CDR3 has 18 residues. Germline CDR1 and CDR2: MNHEY and SMNVEV (reference sequence).

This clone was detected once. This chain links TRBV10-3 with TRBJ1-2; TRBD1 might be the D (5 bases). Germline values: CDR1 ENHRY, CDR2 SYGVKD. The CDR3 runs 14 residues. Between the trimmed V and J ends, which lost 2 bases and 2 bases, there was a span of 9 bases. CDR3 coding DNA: TGTGCCATCAGTGAGCCCCGACAGAACTATGGCTACACCTTC. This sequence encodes CAISEPRQNYGYTF.

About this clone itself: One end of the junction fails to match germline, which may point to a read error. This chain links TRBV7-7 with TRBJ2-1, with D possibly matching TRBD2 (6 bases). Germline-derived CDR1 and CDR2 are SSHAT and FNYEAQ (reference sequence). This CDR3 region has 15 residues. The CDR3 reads CASSAQLADHNEQFF. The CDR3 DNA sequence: TGTGCTAGCAGCGCCCAACTAGCAGATCACAATGAGCAGTTCTTC.

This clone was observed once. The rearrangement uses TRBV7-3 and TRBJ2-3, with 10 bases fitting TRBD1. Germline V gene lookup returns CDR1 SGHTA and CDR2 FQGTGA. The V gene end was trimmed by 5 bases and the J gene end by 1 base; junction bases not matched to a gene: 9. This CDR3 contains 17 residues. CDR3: CASSPPPGTGGTDTQYF. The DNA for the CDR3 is TGTGCCAGCAGCCCACCCCCCGGGACAGGGGGCACAGATACGCAGTATTTT.

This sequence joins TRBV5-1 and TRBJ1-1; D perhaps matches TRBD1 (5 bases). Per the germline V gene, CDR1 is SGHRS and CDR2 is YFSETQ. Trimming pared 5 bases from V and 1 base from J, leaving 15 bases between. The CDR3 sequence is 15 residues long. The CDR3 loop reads CASSTTGTPNTEAFF. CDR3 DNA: TGCGCCAGCAGTACCACGGGGACCCCGAACACTGAAGCTTTCTTT.

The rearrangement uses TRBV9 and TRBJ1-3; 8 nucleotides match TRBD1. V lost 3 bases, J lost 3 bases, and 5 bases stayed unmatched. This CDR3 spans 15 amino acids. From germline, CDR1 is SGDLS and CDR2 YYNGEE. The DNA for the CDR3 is TGTGCCAGCAGCGCCAATACAGGGGGTGGAAACACCATATATTTT. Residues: CASSANTGGGNTIYF.

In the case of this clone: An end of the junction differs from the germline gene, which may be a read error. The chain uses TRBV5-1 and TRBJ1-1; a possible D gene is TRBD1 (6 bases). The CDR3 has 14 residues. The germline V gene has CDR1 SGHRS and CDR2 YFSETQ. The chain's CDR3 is CASSSVRGGTEAFF. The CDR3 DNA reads TGTGCCAGCAGCTCCGTCAGGGGTGGCACTGAAGCTTTCTTT.

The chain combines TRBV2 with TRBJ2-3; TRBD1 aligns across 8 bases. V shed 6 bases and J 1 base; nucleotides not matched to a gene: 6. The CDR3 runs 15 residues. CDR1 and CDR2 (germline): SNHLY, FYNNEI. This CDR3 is CASRMDRVGTDTQYF. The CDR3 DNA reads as TGTGCCAGCAGGATGGACAGGGTTGGCACAGATACGCAGTATTTT.

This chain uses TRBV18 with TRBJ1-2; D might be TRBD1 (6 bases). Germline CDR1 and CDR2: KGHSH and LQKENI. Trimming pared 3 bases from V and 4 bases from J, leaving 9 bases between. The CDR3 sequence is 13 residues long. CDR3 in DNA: TGTGCCAGCTCACCGGACAGTACCTATGGCTACACCTTC. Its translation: CASSPDSTYGYTF.

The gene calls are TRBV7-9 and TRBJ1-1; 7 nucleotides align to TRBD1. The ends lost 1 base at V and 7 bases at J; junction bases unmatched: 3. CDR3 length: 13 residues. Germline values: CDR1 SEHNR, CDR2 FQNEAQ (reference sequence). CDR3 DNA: TGTGCCAGCAGCTTAGTGTCAGGGGGTGAAGCTTTCTTT. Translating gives CASSLVSGGEAFF.

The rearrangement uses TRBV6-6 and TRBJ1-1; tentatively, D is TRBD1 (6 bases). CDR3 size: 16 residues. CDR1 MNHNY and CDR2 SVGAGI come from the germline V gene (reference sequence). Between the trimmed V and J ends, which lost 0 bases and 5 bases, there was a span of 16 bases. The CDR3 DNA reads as TGTGCCAGCAGTTACTCAGCGGGGGGCGTACGGACTGAAGCTTTCTTT. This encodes CASSYSAGGVRTEAFF.

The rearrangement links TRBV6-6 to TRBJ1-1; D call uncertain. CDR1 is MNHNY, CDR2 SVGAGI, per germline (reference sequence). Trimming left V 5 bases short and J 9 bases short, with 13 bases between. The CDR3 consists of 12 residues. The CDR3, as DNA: TGTGCCAGCAGTGACATGATCATGCAAGCTTTCTTT. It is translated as CASSDMIMQAFF.

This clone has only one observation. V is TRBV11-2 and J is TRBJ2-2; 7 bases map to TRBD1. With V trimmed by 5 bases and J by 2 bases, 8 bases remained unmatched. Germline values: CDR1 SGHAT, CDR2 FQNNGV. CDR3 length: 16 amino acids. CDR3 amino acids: CASSPRTGSNTGELFF. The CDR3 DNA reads TGTGCCAGCAGCCCACGGACAGGTTCTAACACCGGGGAGCTGTTTTTT.

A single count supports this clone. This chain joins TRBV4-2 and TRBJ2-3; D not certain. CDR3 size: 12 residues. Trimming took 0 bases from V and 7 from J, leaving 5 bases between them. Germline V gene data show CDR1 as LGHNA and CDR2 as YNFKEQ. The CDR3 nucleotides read TGTGCCAGCAGCCAAGAATTCAATACGCAGTATTTT. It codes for CASSQEFNTQYF.

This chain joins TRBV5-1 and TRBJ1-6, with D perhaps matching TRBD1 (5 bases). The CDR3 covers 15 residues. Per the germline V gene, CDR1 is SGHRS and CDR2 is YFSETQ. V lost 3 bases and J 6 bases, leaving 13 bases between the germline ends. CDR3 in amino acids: CASSWGFGTNSPLHF. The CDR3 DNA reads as TGCGCCAGCAGCTGGGGTTTCGGGACTAATTCACCCCTCCACTTT.

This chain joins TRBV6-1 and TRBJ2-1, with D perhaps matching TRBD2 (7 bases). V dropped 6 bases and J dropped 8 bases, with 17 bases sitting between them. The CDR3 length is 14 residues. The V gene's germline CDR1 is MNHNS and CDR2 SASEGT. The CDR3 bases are TGTGCCAGCAGGTGGGGGGGCCTTACGTATGAGCAGTTCTTC. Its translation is CASRWGGLTYEQFF.

CDR3 coding DNA: TGTGCCAGCAGACTTACCCGGGGACTAGCTAACGACGAGCAGTACTTC. It codes for CASRLTRGLANDEQYF. The gene calls are TRBV27 and TRBJ2-5, with 9 bases that match TRBD2. TRBJ2-7 explains the end of the DNA better; the J call may be wrong. The germline V gene encodes CDR1 MNHEY and CDR2 SMNVEV (reference sequence). The CDR3 has 16 residues.

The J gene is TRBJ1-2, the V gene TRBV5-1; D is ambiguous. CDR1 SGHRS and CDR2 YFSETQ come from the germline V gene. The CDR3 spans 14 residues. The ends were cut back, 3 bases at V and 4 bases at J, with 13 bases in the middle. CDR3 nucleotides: TGCGCCAGCAGCTGGGGAGGGCCCACCTATGGCTACACCTTC. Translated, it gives CASSWGGPTYGYTF.

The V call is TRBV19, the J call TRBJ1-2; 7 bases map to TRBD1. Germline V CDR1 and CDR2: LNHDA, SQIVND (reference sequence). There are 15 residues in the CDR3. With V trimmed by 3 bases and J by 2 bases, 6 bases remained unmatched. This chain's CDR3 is CASSMRIQGNYGYTF. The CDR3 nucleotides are TGTGCCAGTAGTATGAGAATACAGGGGAACTATGGCTACACCTTC.